This TCR beta chain was captured in a study of blood T cell repertoires in COVID-19. This table comes from immunoSEQ multiplex PCR, and its TCRdb copy is limited to in-frame clones, with some not included. Of about 73,000 clones in the sample, over 65% are singletons; the top ten hold 3.5% to 5%. Looked up from germline, CDR1 is KGHSH and CDR2 is LQKENI. V shed 4 bases and J 3 bases; nucleotides not matched to a gene: 11. The CDR3 runs to 18 residues. This clone has only a few counts. V usage is TRBV18 and J usage is TRBJ2-7; the match to TRBD2 covers 14 bases. Input material: peripheral blood. The sequence was collected from a woman in her sixties or seventies with acute or convalescent COVID-19. As DNA, the CDR3 is TGTGCCAGCTCACACTCGGGACTAGCGGGAGTGGGGCTCTACGAGCAGTACTTC. This translates into CASSHSGLAGVGLYEQYF.